Shown below are 5 T cell receptor beta chains from a single sample sequenced in a study of cytomegalovirus exposure and HLA in healthy donors. The PCR had 60 Vbeta and 13 Jbeta primers. Sequencing was performed with immunoSEQ multiplex PCR; in TCRdb, only in-frame clones are kept and a portion is missing. The data hold about 160,000 clones, with about 75% observed a single time. The sequencing input was PBMCs. These receptors were obtained from a woman aged 45-59 years in good health and CMV-seropositive.

This rearrangement joins TRBV11-2 to TRBJ1-2, with D perhaps matching TRBD1 (5 bases). The germline V and J ends were trimmed by 4 bases and 8 bases, with 11 bases remaining between them. Germline CDR1 is SGHAT and CDR2 is FQNNGV. The CDR3 covers 12 residues. This CDR3 is CASSSEGSGYTF. The CDR3 region has the DNA TGTGCCAGCAGCTCGGAGGGGTCCGGCTACACCTTC.

V gene TRBV7-2 combines with J gene TRBJ2-5; D not certain. The assigned J gene may be wrong: the sequence end matches TRBJ2-7 better. The CDR3 covers 11 residues. CDR1 is SGHTA, CDR2 FQGNSA, per germline. The chain's CDR3 is CASSSYYEQYF. The CDR3 DNA is TGTGCCAGCAGCTCCTACTACGAGCAGTACTTC.

The V gene is TRBV7-2, the J gene TRBJ2-3; D gene unclear. Germline CDR1 SGHTA, CDR2 FQGNSA. The ends were cut back, 4 bases at V and 0 bases at J, with 8 bases in the middle. CDR3 length: 14 amino acids. CDR3 nucleotide sequence: TGTGCCAGCAGCTCCCAGACTAGCACAGATACGCAGTATTTT. As protein: CASSSQTSTDTQYF.

The V gene is TRBV28, the J gene TRBJ2-1; 9 positions match TRBD2. This CDR3 comprises 15 residues. The germline V gene encodes CDR1 MDHEN and CDR2 SYDVKM. V trimming: 6 bases; J trimming: 1 base; junction bases outside the gene matches: 4. The CDR3, as DNA: TGTGCCAGCAGGTATCTAGCGGGGTCCTACAATGAGCAGTTCTTC. This encodes CASRYLAGSYNEQFF.

Note on this clone: A read error may explain this, as a much larger clone is one base away. Other DNA sequences within the sample encode an identical CDR3. The chain couples TRBV30 to TRBJ1-6; TRBD1 matches 9 bases. J gave up 10 bases and V 7 bases, and 8 bases lay outside the gene matches. Germline loops: CDR1 GTSNPN, CDR2 SVGIG (reference sequence). The CDR3 is made up of 13 amino acids. CDR3 DNA: TGTGCCTCCGGGACAGGGCTTGAATCACCCCTCCACTTT. This codes for CASGTGLESPLHF.